This is a list of T cell receptor beta chains from one sample in a study of T cells after posttransplantation cyclophosphamide. Sequencing used immunoSEQ multiplex PCR; TCRdb keeps in-frame clones, though not all of them. The sample comprises about 19,000 clones, approximately 74% of which are singletons, and 25% to 35% rests with the top ten. The source material was PBMCs, sampled after an allogeneic stem cell transplant with post-transplant cyclophosphamide. These receptors all stem from a young adult male patient who received an allogeneic stem cell transplant from a related donor, was CMV-positive, and had acute GVHD only. Some T cells may be graft donor cells. CDR3s include the opening cysteine and the closing phenylalanine or tryptophan. A D gene is named only where the DNA matches it firmly. Expanded clones are given a class, and other clones once, few, many or no size at all.

V gene	CDR3 length	D gene	J gene	clone size	CDR3 DNA	CDR3 protein
TRBV4-2	15	-	TRBJ2-3	-	TGTGCCAGCAGCCAAGATCCCGGGGACACAGATACGCAGTATTTT	CASSQDPGDTDTQYF
TRBV6-6	13	-	TRBJ1-2	-	TGTGCCAGCAGTTTAGAGGGAAGGAGAGGCTACACCTTC	CASSLEGRRGYTF
TRBV9	14	TRBD2	TRBJ2-3	few	TGTGCCAGCAGCGGGGGACTAGGAACAGATACGCAGTATTTT	CASSGGLGTDTQYF
TRBV7-9	13	-	TRBJ1-1	-	TGTGCCAGCAGCTTTAGAGGGGGACCTGAAGCTTTCTTT	CASSFRGGPEAFF
TRBV29-1	10	-	TRBJ2-1	-	TGCAGGGCAGGGGACAATGAGCAGTTCTTC	CRAGDNEQFF
TRBV9	11	-	TRBJ2-1	-	TGTGCCAGCAGCGTAGTAGATGAGCAGTTCTTC	CASSVVDEQFF
TRBV27	14	-	TRBJ1-5	-	TGTGCCAGGGCCTGGGGACAAACTTATCAGCCCCAGCATTTT	CARAWGQTYQPQHF
TRBV10-3	14	-	TRBJ2-5	-	TGTGCCATCAGCGCGGGACAGTACCAAGAGACCCAGTACTTC	CAISAGQYQETQYF
TRBV29-1	14	TRBD1	TRBJ1-1	-	TGCAGCGTTGGGGACAGGGGGGCGAACACTGAAGCTTTCTTT	CSVGDRGANTEAFF
TRBV7-2	15	TRBD1	TRBJ1-2	-	TGTGCCAGCAGCTTAGGGGACAGAAACTACTATGGCTACACCTTC	CASSLGDRNYYGYTF
TRBV7-2	14	-	TRBJ1-4	-	TGTGCCAGCAGCTTAAATACAGGGTCTGTAAAACTGTTTTTT	CASSLNTGSVKLFF
TRBV6-1	21	TRBD2	TRBJ2-3	-	TGTGCCAGCAGTGAAGCCCTCGCAGCGGGGGGCATACTATCTATCACAGATACGCAGTATTTT	CASSEALAAGGILSITDTQYF